Listed below are T cell receptor beta chains from one sample, sequenced in a study of CD8 T cells in Susac syndrome. MiXCR, applied by TCRdb to the immunoSEQ multiplex PCR reads, yields one record per CDR3 protein. The data show about 300,000 distinct CDR3 sequences, just over 90% seen once. The sample comprised CD4+ T cells from PBMCs. These receptor sequences come from a human donor with multiple sclerosis. CDR3s include the opening cysteine and the closing phenylalanine or tryptophan. The D gene is left open where the match is weak. The size of a clone is reported for some rows only, either as once, few or many, or as a class for expanded clones.

v_gene	abundance	j_gene	d_gene	CDR3aa	CDR3nt
TRBV19	once	TRBJ2-7	TRBD1	CASSGGQGVVYEQYF	TGTGCCAGTAGTGGGGGACAGGGGGTTGTCTACGAGCAGTACTTC
TRBV5-1	NA	TRBJ2-1	NA	CASSLAGQTYNEQFF	TGCGCCAGCAGCTTGGCGGGGCAAACCTACAATGAGCAGTTCTTC
TRBV12-3/TRBV12-4	NA	TRBJ2-3	NA	CASSLGALGTDTQYF	TGTGCCAGCAGTTTAGGCGCCCTTGGCACAGATACGCAGTATTTT
TRBV5-1	NA	TRBJ1-1	NA	CASSLSGRDTEAFF	TGCGCCAGCAGCTTGTCGGGGAGGGACACTGAAGCTTTCTTT
TRBV6-2/TRBV6-3	NA	TRBJ2-6	NA	CASSYGRSGANVLTF	TGTGCCAGCAGTTACGGCCGCTCTGGGGCCAACGTCCTGACTTTC
TRBV19	NA	TRBJ1-5	NA	CASTHLPGNQPQHF	TGTGCCAGTACCCACCTCCCCGGCAATCAGCCCCAGCATTTT
TRBV6-5	NA	TRBJ2-1	NA	CASSYSEGPNEQFF	TGTGCCAGCAGTTACTCCGAGGGCCCCAATGAGCAGTTCTTC
TRBV7-9	NA	TRBJ1-1	NA	CASRNFGGKWDTEAFF	TGTGCCAGCAGAAACTTCGGGGGAAAATGGGACACTGAAGCTTTCTTT
TRBV29-1	NA	TRBJ1-1	NA	CSAGGRSVGTEAFF	TGCAGCGCCGGTGGACGGTCGGTGGGGACTGAAGCTTTCTTT
TRBV20-1	NA	TRBJ2-1	TRBD2	CSAPSLAGVVNNEQFF	TGCAGTGCACCGAGCCTAGCGGGAGTCGTAAACAATGAGCAGTTCTTC
TRBV28	NA	TRBJ2-7	NA	CASLARTDWNHEQYF	TGTGCCAGCTTAGCTCGGACTGACTGGAACCACGAGCAGTACTTC
TRBV2	NA	TRBJ2-4	NA	CASRGGGSAKNIQYF	TGTGCCAGCAGAGGGGGGGGATCGGCCAAAAACATTCAGTACTTC
TRBV30	few	TRBJ2-1	NA	CAWSSMGAKEQFF	TGTGCCTGGAGCTCCATGGGGGCAAAGGAGCAGTTCTTC
TRBV29-1	NA	TRBJ2-7	TRBD1	CSVGRQGSHEQYF	TGCAGCGTTGGTCGACAGGGGTCCCACGAGCAGTACTTC
TRBV3-1	NA	TRBJ2-1	TRBD2	CASSRHQGLGTNNEQFF	TGTGCCAGCAGCCGCCACCAGGGACTAGGAACCAACAATGAGCAGTTCTTC
TRBV28	once	TRBJ1-1	NA	CASSDIREAFF	TGTGCCAGCAGCGATATTAGGGAAGCTTTCTTT
TRBV30	NA	TRBJ1-3	NA	CAWSAGIPGNTIYF	TGTGCCTGGAGTGCAGGGATCCCTGGAAACACCATATATTTT
TRBV18	NA	TRBJ1-4	TRBD1	CASSPGTGGKEKLFF	TGTGCCAGCTCACCAGGAACAGGGGGAAAGGAAAAACTGTTTTTT
TRBV15	once	TRBJ2-1	TRBD2	CATSRGPSGSGNEQFF	TGTGCCACCAGCAGAGGCCCTAGCGGGAGTGGGAATGAGCAGTTCTTC
TRBV30	NA	TRBJ1-5	NA	CAWSVGGANQPQHF	TGTGCCTGGAGTGTAGGAGGGGCCAATCAGCCCCAGCATTTT
TRBV27	NA	TRBJ1-5	NA	CASSFRSGAEQPQHF	TGTGCCAGCAGTTTCAGATCGGGGGCGGAACAGCCCCAGCATTTT
TRBV20-1	NA	TRBJ2-2	TRBD1	CSARNRGRNTGELFF	TGCAGTGCCCGTAACAGGGGAAGGAACACCGGGGAGCTGTTTTTT
TRBV24-1	NA	TRBJ2-5	TRBD1	CATTGGPETQYF	TGTGCCACCACAGGGGGACCAGAGACCCAGTACTTC